This T cell receptor beta chain was observed in a study of T cell changes during pregnancy in multiple sclerosis. TCRdb keeps only in-frame clones here, not all; method: immunoSEQ multiplex PCR. The sample lists approximately 40,000 clones; 89% were seen once. Sample: CD4+ T cells from peripheral blood mononuclear cells, taken in the first trimester of pregnancy. The sequence was collected from a female donor with multiple sclerosis, enrolled in a pregnancy study.

CDR3 in DNA: TGTGCCAGCAGCGGCGTCCCGGGACATGGGTATAATTCACCCCTCCACTTT. It is translated as CASSGVPGHGYNSPLHF. The chain links TRBV9 to TRBJ1-6; tentatively, D is TRBD1 (6 bases). Per the germline V gene, CDR1 is SGDLS and CDR2 is YYNGEE. Trimming took 3 bases from V and 4 from J, leaving 17 bases between them. The CDR3 is made up of 17 amino acids.